The clone carrying this T cell receptor (beta chain) turned up a few times. No antigen is known for it. These data belong to a study of T cell repertoires in cytomegalovirus infection. Study outcomes and limitations: HLA-C-restricted CMV-specific TCR beta clonotypes were dominant in the ex vivo response.

This CDR3 is 15 amino acids long. The V end was cut by 1 base, the J end by 5 bases, with 14 bases between. Germline CDR1 SGHTA, CDR2 FQGNSA. TCRdb called the reads again in MiXCR, with one record for every CDR3 protein. Among over 150,000 distinct CDR3 sequences listed, about 18% were seen once. The sequencing sample was made of CD8+ T cells from PBMCs. The chain recombines TRBV7-2 with TRBJ1-1, with no clear D. The TCR originated in a human donor in good health (CMV status not recorded). Some clones in this sample may be carry-over from other donors' samples. CDR3 nucleotide sequence: TGTGCCAGCAGCTTAGAGGCGGGGATAGCGACTGAAGCTTTCTTT. Its translation is CASSLEAGIATEAFF. The variable domain in full, completed from reference TRBV7-2 and TRBJ1-1, reads GAGVSQSPSNKVTEKGKDVELRCDPISGHTALYWYRQSLGQGLEFLIYFQGNSAPDKSGLPSDRFSAERTGGSVSTLTIQRTQQEDSAVYLCASSLEAGIATEAFFGQGTRLTVV.